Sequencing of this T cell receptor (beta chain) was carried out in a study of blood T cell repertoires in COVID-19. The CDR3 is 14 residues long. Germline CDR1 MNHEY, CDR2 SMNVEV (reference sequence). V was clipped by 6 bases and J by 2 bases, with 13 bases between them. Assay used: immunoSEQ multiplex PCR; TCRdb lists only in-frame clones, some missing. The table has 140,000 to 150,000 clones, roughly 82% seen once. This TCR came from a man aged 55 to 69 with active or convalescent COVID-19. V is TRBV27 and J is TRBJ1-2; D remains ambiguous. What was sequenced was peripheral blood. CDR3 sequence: CASSQVPFNYGYTF. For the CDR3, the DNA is TGTGCCAGCAGCCAGGTTCCCTTCAACTATGGCTACACCTTC.